This T cell receptor beta chain was profiled in a study of early T cells in non-severe SARS-CoV-2 infection. Study observations and caveats: Anti-spike CD8 responses were favored by VDJdb matching, which missed private and CD4 specificities.

MiXCR, run by TCRdb on the 5' RACE reads, gives a single entry per CDR3 protein. Here the sample spans 60,000 or so distinct CDR3 sequences, 9.3% being singletons. A word on this clonotype: Its antigen is undetermined.

V lost 7 bases to trimming and J lost 2 bases, with 17 bases between them. CDR1 and CDR2 from the germline V gene are MNHEY and SVGAGI. The CDR3 sequence is 15 residues long. Sequenced sample: whole blood. V gene TRBV6-5 combines with J gene TRBJ1-2; D might be TRBD1 (6 bases). The clonotype comes from an adult who was a healthcare worker with PCR-confirmed SARS-CoV-2 infection or an uninfected control (not recorded which). The CDR3 loop is CASTPGGTSNYGYTF. CDR3 in DNA: TGTGCCAGCACCCCCGGCGGGACATCCAACTATGGCTACACCTTC.